This entry lists 17 T cell receptor beta chains sequenced from one sample in a study of CD8 T cells in Susac syndrome. When the RNA was reverse transcribed, random hexamers were used with an input of roughly 0.5 to 1 ug. TCRdb independently ran MiXCR on the immunoSEQ multiplex PCR reads; one entry per CDR3 protein. The repertoire includes some 110,000 distinct CDR3 sequences, 85% to 95% of them detected once, and roughly 0.088% sits in the top ten. Sequenced material: CD4+ T cells from PBMCs. These receptors were obtained from a human donor with multiple sclerosis.

The CDR3 DNA follows: TGTGCCTGGAATATTTTAGGGTCTGAAGCTTTCTTT. As protein: CAWNILGSEAFF. The chain joins TRBV30 to TRBJ1-1; D gene ambiguous. This CDR3 comprises 12 residues. Trimming took 4 bases from V and 6 from J, leaving 12 bases between them. Germline V gene sequence: CDR1 GTSNPN, CDR2 SVGIG (reference sequence).

This chain connects TRBV12-3 or TRBV12-4 to TRBJ2-1; 14 nucleotides line up with TRBD2. The J segment lost 0 bases and the V segment lost 5 bases, leaving 18 bases of the junction unmatched. The CDR3 is 22 amino acids. This CDR3 reads CASSAHGTSGGVVPSSYNEQFF. The DNA for the CDR3 is TGTGCCAGCAGTGCCCATGGGACTAGCGGGGGAGTAGTTCCTAGCTCCTACAATGAGCAGTTCTTC.

CDR3 coding DNA: TGTGCCAGCAGTGACGACAGGGGTTGGGGCTACACCTTC. Translation: CASSDDRGWGYTF. The V and J genes are TRBV6-4 and TRBJ1-2; 8 nucleotides align to TRBD1. Germline CDR1 is MRHNA and CDR2 is SNTAGT. Trimming cost V 2 bases and J 8 bases; bases outside gene matches: 4. This CDR3 spans 13 amino acids.

The genes are TRBV20-1 and TRBJ1-6; TRBD1 agrees at 10 bases. Germline V gene sequence: CDR1 DFQATT, CDR2 SNEGSKA (reference sequence). V gave up 4 bases and J gave up 8 bases; unmatched junction bases: 2. CDR3 size: 13 residues. The DNA of the CDR3 is TGCAGTGCTACAGGACAGGGGGATTCACCCCTCCACTTT. The encoded protein is CSATGQGDSPLHF.

The rearrangement links TRBV5-1 to TRBJ1-2, with 7 bases identical to TRBD1. The junction had 3 bases not matched to a gene; V was cut back by 5 bases and J by 5 bases. There are 12 residues in the CDR3. CDR1 and CDR2 (germline): SGHRS, YFSETQ. The CDR3 coding sequence is TGCGCCAGCAGGCCGACAGGGTATGGCTACACCTTC. It codes for CASRPTGYGYTF.

The V call is TRBV7-9, the J call TRBJ2-7; D unresolved. The CDR3 covers 13 residues. Trimming shortened V by 4 bases and J by 2 bases, and 9 bases separated the two germline ends. Per germline, CDR1 SEHNR and CDR2 FQNEAQ (reference sequence). CDR3 nucleotide sequence: TGTGCCAGCAGCTCGGCTATAACCTACGAGCAGTACTTC. Its protein is CASSSAITYEQYF. Variable domain in full (rest from reference TRBV7-9 and TRBJ2-7): DTGVSQNPRHKITKRGQNVTFRCDPISEHNRLYWYRQTLGQGPEFLTYFQNEAQLEKSRLLSDRFSAERPKGSFSTLEIQRTEQGDSAMYLCASSSAITYEQYFGPGTRLTVT.

This rearrangement joins TRBV9 to TRBJ2-1; 7 bases map to TRBD1. The junction had 17 bases not matched to a gene; V was cut back by 4 bases and J by 7 bases. This CDR3 has 17 residues. Looked up from germline, CDR1 is SGDLS and CDR2 is YYNGEE. The CDR3 DNA follows: TGTGCCAGCAGCACCGCGACAGGGCCGCGGCTAAGGAATGAGCAGTTCTTC. It yields the protein CASSTATGPRLRNEQFF.

The chain combines TRBV19 with TRBJ1-1; TRBD1 is a possible D gene (5 bases). Between the trimmed V and J ends, which lost 4 bases and 10 bases, there was a span of 13 bases. The CDR3 covers 12 residues. Germline CDR1 is LNHDA and CDR2 is SQIVND (reference sequence). CDR3 DNA: TGTGCCAGTAGTACGCAGGGAGGCGGAGCTTTCTTT. Encoded protein: CASSTQGGGAFF.

This clonotype was found a few times. The chain has TRBV19 and TRBJ1-1, with D unclear. CDR3 size: 13 residues. The germline gives CDR1 LNHDA, CDR2 SQIVND (reference sequence). The ends were cut back, 2 bases at V and 2 bases at J, with 6 bases in the middle. In DNA form, the CDR3 reads TGTGCCAGTAGTATATCGGGTAACACTGAAGCTTTCTTT. Amino acid sequence: CASSISGNTEAFF.

The V and J genes are TRBV5-1 and TRBJ2-1; 13 bases are shared with TRBD2. There are 20 residues in the CDR3. Germline V gene data show CDR1 as SGHRS and CDR2 as YFSETQ. Unmatched junction bases numbered 13, after V lost 4 bases and J lost 0 bases. CDR3 protein: CASSNTRTSGGPSSYNEQFF. In nucleotides, the CDR3 is TGCGCCAGCAGCAATACACGGACTAGCGGGGGACCCAGCTCCTACAATGAGCAGTTCTTC.

This chain uses TRBV6-5 with TRBJ2-7; 9 nucleotides align to TRBD1. The germline V gene has CDR1 MNHEY and CDR2 SVGAGI. The CDR3 totals 15 residues. The trim removed 6 bases at V and 4 bases at J, leaving 10 bases unmatched. The CDR3 protein is CASSLTGTGRYEQYF. Here the CDR3 DNA reads TGTGCCAGCAGCCTAACCGGGACAGGGAGGTACGAGCAGTACTTC.

The chain employs TRBV11-2 and TRBJ1-1; 7 bases map to TRBD1. V lost 5 bases and J lost 5; bases outside the gene matches: 11. Germline V gene data show CDR1 as SGHAT and CDR2 as FQNNGV. This CDR3 contains 15 residues. CDR3 bases: TGTGCCAGCAGCCTCCTAAAGGGGGCAGGTACTGAAGCTTTCTTT. Amino acid sequence: CASSLLKGAGTEAFF.

This sequence joins TRBV5-1 and TRBJ2-5; D remains unclear. The V end was cut by 0 bases, the J end by 5 bases, with 8 bases between. CDR3 length equals 13 residues. The germline V gene encodes CDR1 SGHRS and CDR2 YFSETQ. The CDR3, as DNA: TGCGCCAGCAGCTTGGCCCCGCCCGAGACCCAGTACTTC. Amino acid sequence: CASSLAPPETQYF.

The rearrangement uses TRBV29-1 and TRBJ2-7; weak D call: TRBD1 (5 bases). The CDR3 runs 14 residues. V lost 4 bases and J 3 bases, leaving 16 bases between the germline ends. CDR1 is SQVTM and CDR2 is ANQGSEA in the germline V gene. The CDR3 loop is CSVVSDSSGYEQYF. For the CDR3, the DNA is TGCAGCGTTGTATCTGACAGTTCAGGCTACGAGCAGTACTTC.

The rearrangement uses TRBV18 and TRBJ2-2; TRBD1 aligns across 9 bases. Per the germline V gene, CDR1 is KGHSH and CDR2 is LQKENI. The CDR3 spans 15 residues. V lost 5 bases, J lost 3 bases, and 4 bases stayed unmatched. This chain's CDR3 is CASSTWTGDTGELFF. In nucleotides, the CDR3 is TGTGCCAGCTCAACCTGGACAGGGGACACCGGGGAGCTGTTTTTT.

The V call is TRBV12-3 or TRBV12-4, the J call TRBJ1-1; D remains ambiguous. Trimming pared 2 bases from V and 2 bases from J, leaving 6 bases between. The CDR3 totals 13 residues. CDR3: CASSLTPNTEAFF. The DNA of the CDR3 is TGTGCCAGCAGTTTAACTCCCAACACTGAAGCTTTCTTT.

V usage is TRBV20-1 and J usage is TRBJ2-3; unclear D gene. Trimming removed 3 bases from V and 2 bases from J, with 6 bases in between. Per the germline V gene, CDR1 is DFQATT and CDR2 is SNEGSKA (reference sequence). The CDR3 extends over 12 amino acids. The CDR3 nucleotides read TGCAGTGCTAGTATGCTCACAGATACGCAGTATTTT. Protein: CSASMLTDTQYF.